These 26 T cell receptor beta chains originate from one sample sequenced in a study of blood T cell repertoires in COVID-19 (dated by TCRdb to 2018 to 2020). Libraries came from the immunoSEQ multiplex PCR assay. TCRdb limited this immuneACCESS table to in-frame rearrangements with V and J called. A share of clones is missing; checked studies link under half to unresolved V genes, and the rest is unexplained. This sample holds fewer than 200,000 clones; 81% were observed only once. Jointly, the top ten make up 9% to 15% of the sample. Sample: peripheral blood. These receptors were collected from an elderly woman with COVID-19, enrolled during active disease.

The rearrangement uses TRBV15 and TRBJ2-7, with 9 bases lining up with TRBD1. The junction had 3 bases not matched to a gene; V was cut back by 3 bases and J by 3 bases. The CDR3 spans 14 residues. Germline CDR1 LNHNV, CDR2 YYDKDF (reference sequence). This chain's CDR3 is CATSRDRGRYEQYF. The CDR3 DNA reads as TGTGCCACCAGCAGGGACAGGGGCCGCTACGAGCAGTACTTC.

The chain has TRBV2 and TRBJ1-5; TRBD1 aligns across 7 bases. Trimming cost V 4 bases and J 2 bases; bases outside gene matches: 8. This CDR3 region has 16 residues. CDR1 is SNHLY and CDR2 is FYNNEI in the germline V gene. CDR3 protein: CASSVGHRGGNQPQHF. The CDR3 nucleotides read TGTGCCAGCAGTGTCGGCCACAGGGGCGGCAATCAGCCCCAGCATTTT.

The chain has TRBV2 and TRBJ1-2, with D possibly TRBD1 on 6 matching bases. In germline, CDR1 is SNHLY, CDR2 FYNNEI. This CDR3 is built from 14 residues. With 2 bases removed from V and 2 bases from J, the gap between germline ends came to 9 bases. The CDR3 DNA sequence: TGTGCCAGCAGTGAACTGCAGGGGAACTATGGCTACACCTTC. Amino acids: CASSELQGNYGYTF. The whole variable domain, remainder taken from reference TRBV2 and TRBJ1-2, is EPEVTQTPSHQVTQMGQEVILRCVPISNHLYFYWYRQILGQKVEFLVSFYNNEISEKSEIFDDQFSVERPDGSNFTLKIRSTKLEDSAMYFCASSELQGNYGYTFGSGTRLTVV.

The V gene is TRBV15, the J gene TRBJ2-7; D gene uncertain. CDR1 is LNHNV, CDR2 YYDKDF, per germline (reference sequence). CDR3 size: 14 residues. V lost 1 base and J 0 bases, leaving 7 bases between the germline ends. CDR3 region: CATSRGHSSYEQYF. In DNA, the CDR3 is TGTGCCACCAGCAGAGGACACAGCTCCTACGAGCAGTACTTC. Based on the CDR3 plus reference TRBV15 and TRBJ2-7, the full variable domain is DAMVIQNPRYQVTQFGKPVTLSCSQTLNHNVMYWYQQKSSQAPKLLFHYYDKDFNNEADTPDNFQSRRPNTSFCFLDIRSPGLGDTAMYLCATSRGHSSYEQYFGPGTRLTVT.

This clone has a single count. This chain links TRBV5-1 with TRBJ1-1; the D gene is possibly TRBD1 (6 bases). Trimming pared 1 base from V and 1 base from J, leaving 8 bases between. This CDR3 comprises 14 residues. Germline CDR1 is SGHRS and CDR2 is YFSETQ. The DNA of the CDR3 is TGCGCCAGCAGCTTGTTAGGGGGGAACACTGAAGCTTTCTTT. It is translated as CASSLLGGNTEAFF.

The chain has TRBV19 and TRBJ1-1; TRBD1 aligns across 8 bases. The CDR3 contains 13 residues. J lost 6 bases, V lost 9 bases, and 9 bases had no gene match. Germline V CDR1 and CDR2: LNHDA, SQIVND (reference sequence). Here the CDR3 reads CASTDRDGAEAFF. The CDR3 bases are TGTGCCAGCACGGACAGGGACGGCGCTGAAGCTTTCTTT.

The CDR3 region is CASSPERGRETQYF. The CDR3 region has the DNA TGTGCCAGCTCACCGGAGCGGGGTAGGGAGACCCAGTACTTC. This chain joins TRBV18 and TRBJ2-5; TRBD2 agrees at 7 bases. The V gene's germline CDR1 is KGHSH and CDR2 LQKENI. V lost 3 bases and J lost 5; bases outside the gene matches: 6. The CDR3 sequence is 14 residues long.

The chain uses TRBV6-1 and TRBJ1-5; D may be TRBD1 (6 bases). The CDR3 consists of 15 residues. The ends were cut back, 3 bases at V and 0 bases at J, with 9 bases in the middle. Germline values: CDR1 MNHNS, CDR2 SASEGT. The CDR3 sequence is CASSESGVSNQPQHF. The CDR3 bases are TGTGCCAGCAGTGAGTCAGGGGTTAGCAATCAGCCCCAGCATTTT.

The genes are TRBV7-9 and TRBJ2-1; 9 bases are shared with TRBD1. With 6 bases clipped from V and 9 bases from J, the junction kept 6 bases outside the gene matches. Germline CDR1 reads SEHNR; CDR2 reads FQNEAQ (reference sequence). The CDR3 runs to 13 residues. As DNA, the CDR3 is TGTGCCAGCAGGTCTACAGGGGGCGTTGAGCAGTTCTTC. Its protein is CASRSTGGVEQFF.

This clone has more than one count but fewer than ten. The gene calls are TRBV6-5 and TRBJ1-2; 7 nucleotides match TRBD1. There are 13 residues in the CDR3. J lost 3 bases, V lost 6 bases, and 4 bases had no gene match. Germline lookup yields CDR1 MNHEY and CDR2 SVGAGI. For the CDR3, the DNA is TGTGCCAGCAGCCTTGACAGGGACTATGGCTACACCTTC. It codes for CASSLDRDYGYTF.

This CDR3 reads CASSVRGQGGNTIYF. For the CDR3, the DNA is TGTGCCAGCTCTGTCAGGGGGCAGGGGGGAAACACCATATATTTT. The chain has TRBV6-5 and TRBJ1-3, with 8 bases matching TRBD1. Germline CDR1 is MNHEY and CDR2 is SVGAGI. There are 15 residues in the CDR3. Losses at the gene ends were 8 bases for V and 4 bases for J; bases not matched to a gene: 10.

The CDR3 region has the DNA TGTGCCAGCAGTTACCATGTGGGGGAGCTGTTTTTT. Translated: CASSYHVGELFF. The gene calls are TRBV6-2 or TRBV6-3 and TRBJ2-2; D is unresolved. This CDR3 is 12 amino acids long. Germline V CDR1 and CDR2: MNHEY, SVGEGT. The V gene lost 2 bases and the J gene lost 8 bases, with 6 bases spanning the gap.

The chain couples TRBV7-9 to TRBJ2-3; 8 nucleotides match TRBD1. Trimming cost V 2 bases and J 3 bases; bases outside gene matches: 4. Germline CDR1 SEHNR, CDR2 FQNEAQ (reference sequence). This CDR3 has 15 residues. CDR3 protein: CASSLRTGLTDTQYF. The CDR3 DNA sequence: TGTGCCAGCAGCTTAAGGACAGGGTTGACAGATACGCAGTATTTT.

V usage is TRBV4-1 and J usage is TRBJ1-1; TRBD1 matches 8 bases. Germline V lookup: CDR1 MGHRA, CDR2 YSYEKL. The CDR3 runs to 13 residues. Losses at the gene ends were 4 bases for V and 3 bases for J; bases not matched to a gene: 1. The CDR3 DNA is TGCGCCAGCAGCCTGGACAGGGACACTGAAGCTTTCTTT. It encodes CASSLDRDTEAFF.

This rearrangement joins TRBV7-3 to TRBJ2-6, with D unresolved. Germline assignment: CDR1 SGHTA and CDR2 FQGTGA. Trimming took 2 bases from V and 3 from J, leaving 20 bases between them. The CDR3 consists of 19 residues. CDR3 sequence reads: CASSLQSQIPGYGANVLTF. DNA of the CDR3: TGTGCCAGCAGCTTACAATCCCAAATTCCGGGTTATGGGGCCAACGTCCTGACTTTC.

The chain couples TRBV15 to TRBJ1-3; 9 bases map to TRBD1. After removal of 0 bases from V and 2 bases from J, the junction contained 8 bases not matched to a gene. Germline V gene data show CDR1 as LNHNV and CDR2 as YYDKDF (reference sequence). This CDR3 spans 18 amino acids. The CDR3 is CATSRERGQGRTGNTIYF. CDR3 bases: TGTGCCACCAGCAGAGAGCGCGGACAGGGGAGGACTGGAAACACCATATATTTT.

This chain joins TRBV13 and TRBJ2-1, with D hard to call. V lost 4 bases, J lost 4 bases, and 5 bases lay in between. Germline lookup yields CDR1 PRHDT and CDR2 FYEKMQ (reference sequence). The CDR3 spans 12 residues. DNA of the CDR3: TGTGCCAGCAGCTCCGTTTACAATGAGCAGTTCTTC. This codes for CASSSVYNEQFF.

This clone is large (0.1 to 1%). The chain joins TRBV24-1 to TRBJ2-5; D is perhaps TRBD1 (5 bases). CDR3 size: 14 residues. V was pared by 4 bases and J by 5 bases, with 13 bases between. Germline CDR1 and CDR2: KGHDR and SFDVKD. CDR3 amino acids: CATSDPRVSETQYF. CDR3 nucleotide sequence: TGTGCCACCAGTGACCCCAGGGTTAGCGAGACCCAGTACTTC.

This clone was seen only once. The J gene is TRBJ2-7, the V gene TRBV28; TRBD2 aligns across 9 bases. This CDR3 spans 15 amino acids. Losses at the gene ends were 6 bases for V and 7 bases for J; bases not matched to a gene: 13. From germline, CDR1 is MDHEN and CDR2 SYDVKM. The DNA of the CDR3 is TGTGCCAGCAGACAACTAGCGGGTACCCGGCGGGAGCAGTACTTC. Translated, it gives CASRQLAGTRREQYF.

This rearrangement joins TRBV6-2 or TRBV6-3 to TRBJ2-3, with 9 bases fitting TRBD2. The V and J ends lost 0 bases and 5 bases, in that order; junction bases with no gene match: 3. Germline V gene sequence: CDR1 MNHEY, CDR2 SVGEGT. The CDR3 length is 15 residues. The DNA of the CDR3 is TGTGCCAGCAGTTACTCTAGCGGGAGAATAGATACGCAGTATTTT. This translates into CASSYSSGRIDTQYF.

In regard to this clone: The identical CDR3 is also encoded by other nucleotide sequences in the sample. The V gene is TRBV9, the J gene TRBJ2-3; 9 nucleotides match TRBD2. Germline CDR1 is SGDLS and CDR2 is YYNGEE. Trimming took 2 bases from V and 3 from J; bases not matched to a gene: 13. This CDR3 is built from 18 residues. Here the CDR3 reads CASSVSRGGRAWTDTQYF. CDR3 nucleotides: TGTGCCAGCAGCGTCTCCCGTGGCGGGAGGGCCTGGACAGATACGCAGTATTTT.

The gene calls are TRBV4-1 and TRBJ2-5; a weak D match, TRBD2 (6 bases). The CDR3 consists of 15 residues. Germline V lookup: CDR1 MGHRA, CDR2 YSYEKL. V was clipped by 1 base and J by 5 bases, with 14 bases between them. The CDR3 loop reads CASSQGGTPRETQYF. DNA of the CDR3: TGCGCCAGCAGCCAAGGGGGGACTCCTCGGGAGACCCAGTACTTC.

V usage is TRBV30 and J usage is TRBJ2-5, with 7 bases fitting TRBD2. Trimming took 0 bases from V and 1 from J; bases not matched to a gene: 8. The CDR3 sequence is 16 residues long. In germline, CDR1 is GTSNPN, CDR2 SVGIG (reference sequence). CDR3 DNA sequence: TGTGCCTGGAGTGTGGGAAGCGGGGCGACCCAAGAGACCCAGTACTTC. Translated, it gives CAWSVGSGATQETQYF.

The CDR3 loop is CASSLGTVFSYEQYF. The CDR3 nucleotides are TGCGCCAGCAGTTTAGGGACAGTTTTTTCCTACGAGCAGTACTTC. The rearrangement links TRBV5-1 to TRBJ2-7; the match to TRBD1 covers 7 bases. Trimming cost V 5 bases and J 1 base; bases outside gene matches: 9. Germline CDR1 reads SGHRS; CDR2 reads YFSETQ. This CDR3 region has 15 residues. The full variable domain, with the rest looked up from reference TRBV5-1 and TRBJ2-7, is KAGVTQTPRYLIKTRGQQVTLSCSPISGHRSVSWYQQTPGQGLQFLFEYFSETQRNKGNFPGRFSGRQFSNSRSEMNVSTLELGDSALYLCASSLGTVFSYEQYFGPGTRLTVT.

The chain has TRBV4-3 and TRBJ1-4; 9 nucleotides line up with TRBD1. CDR3 length: 14 amino acids. V lost 4 bases to trimming and J lost 3 bases; unmatched junction nucleotides: 0. In germline, CDR1 is LGHNA, CDR2 YSLEER. CDR3 DNA: TGCGCCAGCAGCCGGGACAGGGCTAATGAAAAACTGTTTTTT. Its translation: CASSRDRANEKLFF.

This clone was detected a few times. This same CDR3 is encoded by further DNA sequences in the sample. This chain uses TRBV3-1 (or the pseudogene TRBV3-2) with TRBJ2-3, with 8 bases matching TRBD2. The CDR3 covers 15 residues. V lost 0 bases and J lost 2; bases outside the gene matches: 1. Looked up from germline, CDR1 is LGHDT and CDR2 is YNNKEL (reference sequence). Written as DNA, the CDR3 is TGTGCCAGCAGCCAAGAACTAGCGGTCACAGATACGCAGTATTTT. Residues: CASSQELAVTDTQYF.